The 18 T cell receptor beta chains in this list originate from one sample, sequenced in a study of monozygotic twins with inflammatory bowel disease. After re-calling the 5' RACE reads, TCRdb lists one entry per CDR3 protein, DNA absent. The listing records around 380,000 distinct CDR3 sequences. The specimen was blood. The receptors come from a human donor with ulcerative colitis or Crohn's disease, or a healthy co-twin of an affected twin (not recorded which).

The chain couples TRBV5-6 to TRBJ2-1; TCRdb lists TRBD1, though no DNA is available to test this call. This CDR3 is 17 amino acids long. From germline, CDR1 is SGHDT and CDR2 YYEEEE. This CDR3 is CASSFSLTGSRGNEQFF.

V gene TRBV6-6 combines with J gene TRBJ2-7; TCRdb selects TRBD2, and the lack of DNA leaves this call unchecked. Germline loops: CDR1 MNHNY, CDR2 SVGAGI (reference sequence). The CDR3 loop spans 13 amino acids. CDR3 loop: CASSLGPPSEQYF.

This rearrangement joins TRBV18 to TRBJ2-1; there is no DNA to check the TCRdb D call of TRBD2. CDR1 is KGHSH and CDR2 is LQKENI in the germline V gene. The CDR3 length is 17 residues. Here the CDR3 reads CASSPGLAGGRGNEQFF.

The chain combines TRBV6-1 with TRBJ1-2. There are 13 residues in the CDR3. Germline V gene sequence: CDR1 MNHNS, CDR2 SASEGT. The CDR3 sequence: CASSEVVIYGYTF.

The chain's CDR3 is CASSADRGHSYEQYF. The V gene is TRBV27, the J gene TRBJ2-7; without DNA, the TCRdb call of TRBD1 cannot be checked. The CDR3 contains 15 residues. Germline CDR1 reads MNHEY; CDR2 reads SMNVEV (reference sequence).

The chain links TRBV2 to TRBJ2-1. The CDR3 is made up of 14 amino acids. The V gene's germline CDR1 is SNHLY and CDR2 FYNNEI. CDR3 protein: CASSHPSSYNEQFF.

The chain uses TRBV20-1 and TRBJ2-3; TCRdb selects TRBD1, and the lack of DNA leaves this call unchecked. This CDR3 has 15 amino acids. CDR1 is DFQATT and CDR2 is SNEGSKA in the germline V gene (reference sequence). The CDR3 spells CSASRGGEGADTQYF.

This rearrangement joins TRBV20-1 to TRBJ1-4. The CDR3 runs to 14 residues. From germline, CDR1 is DFQATT and CDR2 SNEGSKA (reference sequence). This CDR3 is CSARGGRSFEKLFF.

The chain combines TRBV9 with TRBJ2-1; TCRdb's assignment of TRBD2 cannot be checked, as there is no DNA. CDR1 is SGDLS and CDR2 is YYNGEE in the germline V gene. This CDR3 has 14 amino acids. This chain's CDR3 is CASSGSGRAFEQFF.

This chain joins TRBV27 and TRBJ1-4; the D call from TCRdb, TRBD1, cannot be confirmed without DNA. The CDR3 is 15 amino acids. The V gene's germline CDR1 is MNHEY and CDR2 SMNVEV (reference sequence). CDR3: CASSSGTGVSEKLFF.

The V and J genes are TRBV28 and TRBJ2-1; TCRdb names TRBD2, which stays unverified in the absence of DNA. CDR1 is MDHEN and CDR2 is SYDVKM in the germline V gene. The CDR3 sequence is 17 residues long. The CDR3 spells CASSLAPPGLAVNEQFF.

The CDR3 protein is CASSSPTDSLKQYF. The chain recombines TRBV12-3 or TRBV12-4 with TRBJ2-7; there is no DNA to check the TCRdb D call of TRBD1. This CDR3 spans 14 amino acids.

This chain links TRBV9 with TRBJ1-1. This CDR3 contains 13 residues. Germline assignment: CDR1 SGDLS and CDR2 YYNGEE. The chain's CDR3 is CASSVVPDTEAFF.

The CDR3 spells CASTWDRGHSSGNTIYF. This rearrangement joins TRBV7-9 to TRBJ1-3; TCRdb's assignment of TRBD1 cannot be checked, as there is no DNA. The germline gives CDR1 SEHNR, CDR2 FQNEAQ (reference sequence). This CDR3 has 17 amino acids.

The rearrangement uses TRBV29-1 and TRBJ2-7; TCRdb lists TRBD2, though no DNA is available to test this call. In germline, CDR1 is SQVTM, CDR2 ANQGSEA. This CDR3 spans 15 amino acids. This CDR3 is CSVGGGVAGGYEQYF.

The chain uses TRBV10-3 and TRBJ2-3; TCRdb lists TRBD2, though no DNA is available to test this call. Germline CDR1 and CDR2: ENHRY and SYGVKD. The CDR3 extends over 15 amino acids. The CDR3 protein is CAISTSSSSTDTQYF.

V is TRBV20-1 and J is TRBJ1-5. CDR1 and CDR2 (germline): DFQATT, SNEGSKA (reference sequence). This CDR3 comprises 16 residues. The chain's CDR3 is CSARDRGEGPLQPQHF.

This chain uses TRBV20-1 with TRBJ2-7. CDR1 and CDR2 (germline): DFQATT, SNEGSKA (reference sequence). The CDR3 length is 11 residues. The CDR3 is CSARDQTKQYF.